Below, 10 T cell receptor beta chains from the same sample are listed, as sequenced in a study of shared clonotypes between healthy human individuals. This table comes from immunoSEQ multiplex PCR, and its TCRdb copy is limited to in-frame clones, with some not included. The sample lists roughly 1,600,000 clones, around 98.5% occurring once. The sample was naive CD4+ T cells sorted from blood. Subset indicated: CD45RA+ positively selected. The receptor source for this set is a man aged 30-40 years in good health.

The chain recombines TRBV7-9 with TRBJ2-3; tentatively, D is TRBD1 or TRBD2 (6 bases each). The CDR3 runs 15 residues. V gave up 5 bases and J gave up 2 bases, with 14 bases separating them. Per the germline V gene, CDR1 is SEHNR and CDR2 is FQNEAQ (reference sequence). CDR3 sequence reads: CASSNPGEATDTQYF. The CDR3, as DNA: TGTGCCAGCAGCAACCCAGGGGAGGCCACAGATACGCAGTATTTT.

The chain is built from TRBV29-1 and TRBJ2-1, with TRBD2 identical over 14 bases. This CDR3 has 21 residues. The trim removed 1 base at V and 1 base at J, leaving 15 bases unmatched. In germline, CDR1 is SQVTM, CDR2 ANQGSEA. The CDR3 DNA follows: TGCAGCGTTGAAGTACATTCCCAGGGACTAGCGGGAGTCCGGTCCTACAATGAGCAGTTCTTC. Its protein is CSVEVHSQGLAGVRSYNEQFF.

The chain combines TRBV19 with TRBJ1-2; 8 bases map to TRBD1. The trim removed 5 bases at V and 4 bases at J, leaving 9 bases unmatched. Germline CDR1 is LNHDA and CDR2 is SQIVND (reference sequence). The CDR3 sequence is 15 residues long. The CDR3 sequence: CASSPGRGRVYGYTF. The DNA of the CDR3 is TGTGCCAGTAGTCCGGGCAGGGGGCGCGTCTATGGCTACACCTTC.

Notes on this clone: Different DNA sequences within this sample yield the same CDR3. The rearrangement links TRBV9 to TRBJ2-7; 11 nucleotides agree with TRBD2. This CDR3 is 14 amino acids long. Germline CDR1 is SGDLS and CDR2 is YYNGEE. Trimming cost V 3 bases and J 4 bases; bases outside gene matches: 3. This chain's CDR3 is CASSAGLAEYEQYF. The DNA of the CDR3 is TGTGCCAGCAGCGCGGGACTAGCGGAGTACGAGCAGTACTTC.

This chain links TRBV14 with TRBJ2-7; D may be TRBD2 (6 bases). V lost 1 base and J lost 0, with 10 bases in between. CDR1 SGHDN and CDR2 FVKESK come from the germline V gene. The CDR3 length is 15 residues. The CDR3 nucleotides read TGTGCCAGCAGCCAAGGGCGGGGCCTCTCCTACGAGCAGTACTTC. This codes for CASSQGRGLSYEQYF.

This chain joins TRBV11-3 and TRBJ2-7, with a tentative D call TRBD1 (5 bases). The ends were cut back, 0 bases at V and 2 bases at J, with 8 bases in the middle. Germline-derived CDR1 and CDR2 are SGHNT and YENEEA. CDR3 length: 14 amino acids. CDR3 in DNA: TGTGCCAGCAGCTTAGAGCAGGGTGCCTACGAGCAGTACTTC. It translates to CASSLEQGAYEQYF.

This chain joins TRBV9 and TRBJ2-1; D is ambiguous. The V end lost 3 bases, the J end lost 4 bases, and 11 bases lay between the germline ends. Germline V gene data show CDR1 as SGDLS and CDR2 as YYNGEE. The CDR3 has 14 residues. This CDR3 is CASSGEGYYNEQFF. As DNA, the CDR3 is TGTGCCAGCAGCGGAGAAGGGTATTACAATGAGCAGTTCTTC.

The chain has TRBV6-6 and TRBJ2-7, with D possibly matching TRBD2 (7 bases). CDR3 length: 15 residues. Trimming left V 6 bases short and J 2 bases short, with 17 bases between. In germline, CDR1 is MNHNY, CDR2 SVGAGI (reference sequence). CDR3 sequence reads: CASSPRGAGTYEQYF. The CDR3 DNA sequence: TGTGCCAGCAGCCCTCGGGGGGCGGGGACCTACGAGCAGTACTTC.

J is TRBJ2-7 and V is TRBV7-2, with 9 nucleotides matching TRBD2. The CDR3 has 15 amino acids. J lost 2 bases, V lost 5 bases, and 7 bases had no gene match. The germline gives CDR1 SGHTA, CDR2 FQGNSA. The CDR3 here is CASSPRTSVPYEQYF. The CDR3 DNA is TGTGCCAGCAGCCCCCGGACTAGCGTTCCCTACGAGCAGTACTTC.

The rearrangement uses TRBV28 and TRBJ2-2, with D possibly matching TRBD2 (6 bases). Germline lookup yields CDR1 MDHEN and CDR2 SYDVKM. Trimming removed 5 bases at V and 4 bases at J, with 20 bases between. The CDR3 totals 17 residues. The CDR3 sequence is CASSPRWRGRVTGELFF. The DNA for the CDR3 is TGTGCCAGCAGTCCCCGTTGGAGGGGCCGGGTCACCGGGGAGCTGTTTTTT.